Presented here are 18 T cell receptor beta chains from one specimen sequenced in a study of blood T cell repertoires in COVID-19. The protocol was immunoSEQ multiplex PCR, while the TCRdb copy is restricted to in-frame clones and leaves out a portion. The data hold approximately 220,000 clones, with approximately 84% observed a single time. Sequencing used peripheral blood. These TCRs come from a man in his fifties with acute or convalescent COVID-19.

This chain uses TRBV19 with TRBJ2-6; D is uncertain. CDR1 LNHDA and CDR2 SQIVND come from the germline V gene (reference sequence). V was shortened by 6 bases and J by 2 bases, with 14 bases between the two germline ends. There are 16 residues in the CDR3. DNA for the CDR3: TGTGCCAGTAGCCTCTTGCCCACTGCTGGGGCCAACGTCCTGACTTTC. Protein product: CASSLLPTAGANVLTF.

The chain has TRBV19 and TRBJ1-1; D is possibly TRBD1 (5 bases). V was shortened by 2 bases and J by 3 bases, with 10 bases between the two germline ends. Germline CDR1 reads LNHDA; CDR2 reads SQIVND (reference sequence). CDR3 length equals 14 residues. CDR3: CASSIRGGDTEAFF. The CDR3 coding sequence is TGTGCCAGTAGTATAAGGGGCGGGGACACTGAAGCTTTCTTT.

This clone was recorded once. The V gene is TRBV7-2, the J gene TRBJ2-7, with 8 bases lining up with TRBD1. Germline CDR1 reads SGHTA; CDR2 reads FQGNSA. V shed 3 bases and J 3 bases; nucleotides not matched to a gene: 1. This CDR3 region has 13 residues. The CDR3 DNA sequence: TGTGCCAGCAGCTTCGGACAGGGCTACGAGCAGTACTTC. Its translation is CASSFGQGYEQYF.

This chain joins TRBV7-6 and TRBJ1-1; D gene uncertain. There are 17 residues in the CDR3. V lost 4 bases to trimming and J lost 2 bases, with 20 bases between them. Per the germline V gene, CDR1 is SGHVS and CDR2 is FNYEAQ. The CDR3 DNA reads as TGTGCCAGCAGCTCTATTACAGACGTTACTCGCAACACTGAAGCTTTCTTT. This codes for CASSSITDVTRNTEAFF.

This chain connects TRBV30 to TRBJ1-6, with 7 nucleotides matching TRBD1. Unmatched junction bases numbered 2, after V lost 5 bases and J lost 7 bases. Germline V gene data show CDR1 as GTSNPN and CDR2 as SVGIG (reference sequence). The length of the CDR3 is 12 residues. CDR3 DNA: TGTGCCTGGGACAGGGCAAATTCACCCCTCCACTTT. Amino acid sequence: CAWDRANSPLHF.

The V and J genes are TRBV19 and TRBJ1-1; tentative D call: TRBD1 (5 bases). V lost 2 bases, J lost 5 bases, and 12 bases lay in between. The CDR3 has 14 amino acids. Per the germline V gene, CDR1 is LNHDA and CDR2 is SQIVND (reference sequence). DNA for the CDR3: TGTGCCAGTAGTATATCTGGACAAAGGACTGAAGCTTTCTTT. It is translated as CASSISGQRTEAFF.

This clone was detected a few times. This rearrangement joins TRBV5-4 to TRBJ2-7, with 10 bases fitting TRBD2. The V segment lost 4 bases and the J segment 0 bases; nucleotides outside the gene matches: 4. This CDR3 has 15 residues. Germline V lookup: CDR1 SGHNT, CDR2 YYREEE (reference sequence). CDR3 sequence (DNA): TGTGCCAGCAGCATAGGGACTAGCGTCTCCTACGAGCAGTACTTC. It codes for CASSIGTSVSYEQYF.

V is TRBV5-8 and J is TRBJ1-2; the D gene is possibly TRBD1 (5 bases). Germline CDR1 and CDR2: SGHTS and YDEGEE. Trimming stripped 0 bases from V and 4 bases from J, with 13 bases between. This CDR3 region has 15 residues. Here the CDR3 reads CASSLDRWGSYGYTF. CDR3 coding DNA: TGTGCCAGCAGCTTGGACAGGTGGGGATCCTATGGCTACACCTTC.

This sequence joins TRBV7-7 and TRBJ2-7; 7 bases align to TRBD2. The V and J ends lost 5 bases and 5 bases, in that order; junction bases with no gene match: 12. This CDR3 comprises 15 residues. The V gene's germline CDR1 is SSHAT and CDR2 FNYEAQ (reference sequence). The CDR3: CASSPLSGGRDEQYF. Here the CDR3 DNA reads TGTGCCAGCAGCCCGCTCTCGGGGGGTCGGGACGAGCAGTACTTC.

This clone was seen many times. CDR3 nucleotides: TGTGCCAGCAGCCCGAATGCGAACCCGAACACCGGGGAGCTGTTTTTT. It yields the protein CASSPNANPNTGELFF. The rearrangement links TRBV7-3 to TRBJ2-2; no clear D gene. The CDR3 is 16 residues long. V lost 5 bases to trimming and J lost 0 bases, with 13 bases between them. The germline V gene has CDR1 SGHTA and CDR2 FQGTGA.

V and J are TRBV29-1 and TRBJ2-1, with 10 bases identical to TRBD2. Looked up from germline, CDR1 is SQVTM and CDR2 is ANQGSEA. The CDR3 consists of 14 residues. Trimming removed 7 bases from V and 4 bases from J; junction bases left unmatched: 7. Here the CDR3 reads CSATGTSVYNEQFF. DNA for the CDR3: TGCAGCGCAACCGGGACTAGCGTATACAATGAGCAGTTCTTC.

This clone occurred once. The chain combines TRBV7-3 with TRBJ2-3; 8 nucleotides match TRBD1. This CDR3 spans 12 amino acids. Germline-derived CDR1 and CDR2 are SGHTA and FQGTGA. Trimming at V came to 5 bases and at J to 9 bases, leaving 4 bases not matched to a gene. The DNA for the CDR3 is TGTGCCAGCAGCCTGACAGGGGCGACGCAGTATTTT. It specifies CASSLTGATQYF.

The chain carries TRBV2 and TRBJ1-1; TRBD1 matches 10 bases. V dropped 6 bases and J dropped 4; count of bases not matched to a gene: 5. Germline V gives CDR1 SNHLY, CDR2 FYNNEI. This CDR3 is 14 amino acids long. CDR3 amino acids: CASSYRTGGTEAFF. In DNA, the CDR3 is TGTGCCAGCAGCTATAGGACAGGGGGCACTGAAGCTTTCTTT.

The J gene is TRBJ1-4, the V gene TRBV4-2; D is uncertain. The CDR3 totals 16 residues. Germline V gene sequence: CDR1 LGHNA, CDR2 YNFKEQ. Deletions cut 0 bases from V and 8 bases from J, with 16 bases between. The CDR3 reads CASSQERRGGGEKLFF. The CDR3 DNA sequence: TGTGCCAGCAGCCAAGAGAGACGGGGAGGTGGGGAAAAACTGTTTTTT.

The chain combines TRBV6-6 with TRBJ1-1; D might be TRBD1 (5 bases). The CDR3 runs to 13 residues. V gave up 10 bases and J gave up 0 bases, with 12 bases separating them. From germline, CDR1 is MNHNY and CDR2 SVGAGI (reference sequence). The CDR3 DNA sequence: TGTGCCACCGGGGGGAACATGAACACTGAAGCTTTCTTT. Translated: CATGGNMNTEAFF.

This clone was counted once. The chain couples TRBV5-4 to TRBJ2-7; D is undetermined. This CDR3 has 16 amino acids. CDR1 and CDR2 from the germline V gene are SGHNT and YYREEE (reference sequence). Deletions cut 4 bases from V and 5 bases from J, with 22 bases between. In DNA form, the CDR3 reads TGTGCCAGCAGCCCCGACTCTGCGACCCTCCGACACGAGCAGTACTTC. This gives the protein CASSPDSATLRHEQYF.

The V gene is TRBV29-1, the J gene TRBJ1-1; 7 nucleotides match TRBD1. Unmatched junction bases numbered 5, after V lost 7 bases and J lost 3 bases. CDR1 SQVTM and CDR2 ANQGSEA come from the germline V gene. The CDR3 is 12 amino acids. CDR3 protein: CSGTGQHTEAFF. For the CDR3, the DNA is TGCAGCGGGACGGGACAGCACACTGAAGCTTTCTTT.

This chain links TRBV6-5 with TRBJ1-2, with a tentative D call TRBD1 (6 bases). This CDR3 is built from 12 residues. CDR1 and CDR2 from the germline V gene are MNHEY and SVGAGI. V gave up 9 bases and J gave up 4 bases, with 12 bases separating them. The CDR3 coding sequence is TGTGCCAGTAAAGACAGGACCTATGGCTACACCTTC. Amino acids: CASKDRTYGYTF.